This T cell receptor (beta chain) was sequenced during a study of T-cell reconstitution after alpha-beta-depleted transplantation in children. Overall study findings and caveats: Reportedly, only several hundred clones from non-depleted graft cells drove alpha-beta T-cell counts at about two months. The authors attributed T-cell counts and diversity one year after transplant mostly to newly produced T cells.

This sample's TCRbeta library carried unique molecular identifier barcodes. TCRdb re-derived calls from the PCR reads in MiXCR, one entry per CDR3 protein. The sample contains tens of thousands of distinct CDR3 sequences, roughly 45% of which appear only once. This clonotype was picked up a small number of times. What it recognizes is unknown. Germline V CDR1 and CDR2: ENHRY, SYGVKD. The ends lost 9 bases at V and 6 bases at J; junction bases unmatched: 7. This CDR3 contains 14 residues. The chain recombines TRBV10-3 with TRBJ2-7; 14 nucleotides agree with TRBD2. Specimen: PBMCs, mostly from graft donor cells, collected 360 days after TCRalphabeta/CD19-depleted stem cell transplant. The TCR was taken from a male patient under 18 who had a stem cell transplant for acute lymphoblastic leukemia, so the T cells may come from the graft donor. CDR3 sequence reads: CAIGLAGGSGEQYF. The CDR3 DNA reads as TGTGCCATTGGACTAGCGGGAGGATCGGGCGAGCAGTACTTC.